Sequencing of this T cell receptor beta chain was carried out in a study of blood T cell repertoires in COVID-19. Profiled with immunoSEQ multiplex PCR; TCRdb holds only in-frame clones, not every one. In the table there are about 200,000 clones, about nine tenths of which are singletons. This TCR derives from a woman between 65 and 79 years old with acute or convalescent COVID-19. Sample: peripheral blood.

CDR3 protein: CASSPGRGNSPLHF. The CDR3 nucleotides read TGTGCCAGCAGTCCAGGGAGGGGTAATTCACCCCTCCACTTT. The chain combines TRBV6-6 with TRBJ1-6; D is possibly TRBD1 (5 bases). The CDR3 sequence is 14 residues long. CDR1 is MNHNY and CDR2 is SVGAGI in the germline V gene (reference sequence). V lost 5 bases to trimming and J lost 6 bases, with 11 bases between them.